These T cell receptor beta chains were read from a single sample in a study of identical twins. TCRdb reprocessed the 5' RACE reads via MiXCR and lists one record per CDR3 protein. The sample carries about 210,000 distinct CDR3 sequences, about a tenth recorded once. The sequencing input was memory (CD45RO+) T cells sorted from blood. The receptors come from a woman under 30 in good health. CDR3s include the opening cysteine and the closing phenylalanine or tryptophan. A D gene is named only where the DNA matches it firmly. The size of a clone is reported for some rows only, either as once, few or many, or as a class for expanded clones.

V gene: TRBV20-1
D gene: .
clone size: few
J gene: TRBJ1-1
CDR3 DNA: TGCAGTGCTAGAGTCCCACGCATGAACACTGAAGCTTTCTTT
CDR3 protein: CSARVPRMNTEAFF

V gene: TRBV11-2
D gene: .
clone size: .
J gene: TRBJ2-3
CDR3 DNA: TGTGCCAGCAGCTTACTCCCCCAGAACACAGATACGCAGTATTTT
CDR3 protein: CASSLLPQNTDTQYF

V gene: TRBV29-1
D gene: .
clone size: .
J gene: TRBJ2-7
CDR3 DNA: TGCAGATACAGAGGGAACGGGTCCTACGAGCAGTACTTC
CDR3 protein: CRYRGNGSYEQYF

V gene: TRBV7-2
D gene: .
clone size: many
J gene: TRBJ1-2
CDR3 DNA: TGTGCCAGCAGCTTATCGGGCCACGGAAAAGGGGGCTACACCTTC
CDR3 protein: CASSLSGHGKGGYTF

V gene: TRBV2
D gene: .
clone size: few
J gene: TRBJ2-1
CDR3 DNA: TGTGCCAGCAGTGGAAACGGCTACCCCCAGTTCTTC
CDR3 protein: CASSGNGYPQFF

V gene: TRBV11-3
D gene: TRBD2
clone size: .
J gene: TRBJ2-3
CDR3 DNA: TGTGCCAGCAGCTTAGATCTACCTAGCGGGGTCACAGATACGCAGTATTTT
CDR3 protein: CASSLDLPSGVTDTQYF

V gene: TRBV7-2
D gene: .
clone size: few
J gene: TRBJ2-7
CDR3 DNA: TGTGCCAGCAGCCCCCAAAGGTACGAGCAGTACTTC
CDR3 protein: CASSPQRYEQYF

V gene: TRBV20-1
D gene: TRBD2
clone size: .
J gene: TRBJ2-7
CDR3 DNA: TGCAGTGCTAGACTAGCGGGCCTCCCCTACGAGCAGTACTTC
CDR3 protein: CSARLAGLPYEQYF

V gene: TRBV12-3/TRBV12-4
D gene: TRBD2
clone size: .
J gene: TRBJ2-5
CDR3 DNA: TGTGCCAGCAGTCCCCTGGGCAGCGGGAGGAGGGAGACCCAGTACTTC
CDR3 protein: CASSPLGSGRRETQYF

V gene: TRBV20-1
D gene: TRBD2
clone size: few
J gene: TRBJ2-1
CDR3 DNA: TGCAGTGCTGGGGGGGAGACTAGCGGGCTTAATGAGCAGTTCTTC
CDR3 protein: CSAGGETSGLNEQFF

V gene: TRBV6-1
D gene: .
clone size: .
J gene: TRBJ1-3
CDR3 DNA: TGTGCCAGCAGCCCTAACAAAGGGAAAGGGAACACCATATATTTT
CDR3 protein: CASSPNKGKGNTIYF

V gene: TRBV20-1
D gene: .
clone size: many
J gene: TRBJ2-5
CDR3 DNA: TGCAGTGCTAGTAGGGAGGGACAAAAAGGAGAGACCCAGTACTTC
CDR3 protein: CSASREGQKGETQYF

V gene: TRBV10-3
D gene: .
clone size: many
J gene: TRBJ2-2
CDR3 DNA: TGTGCCATCAGTGAGTGGTCGACGAACACCGGGGAGCTGTTTTTT
CDR3 protein: CAISEWSTNTGELFF

V gene: TRBV9
D gene: TRBD2
clone size: .
J gene: TRBJ2-2
CDR3 DNA: TGTGCCAGCAGCGTAGGACTAGCGCATTTTCCGAACACCGGGGAGCTGTTTTTT
CDR3 protein: CASSVGLAHFPNTGELFF

V gene: TRBV12-3/TRBV12-4
D gene: .
clone size: .
J gene: TRBJ1-5
CDR3 DNA: TGTGCCAGCAGTTTCGGGAGAGCTAGCAATCAGCCCCAGCATTTT
CDR3 protein: CASSFGRASNQPQHF

V gene: TRBV20-1
D gene: .
clone size: .
J gene: TRBJ1-2
CDR3 DNA: TGCAGTGCTTATACAGGAATCGAGTATGGCTACACCTTC
CDR3 protein: CSAYTGIEYGYTF

V gene: TRBV21-1
D gene: .
clone size: .
J gene: TRBJ1-4
CDR3 DNA: TGTGCCAGCAGCAAAAGCGGAGCAGGGATTGTTGAAAAACTGTTTTTT
CDR3 protein: CASSKSGAGIVEKLFF

V gene: TRBV20-1
D gene: TRBD1
clone size: medium-sized
J gene: TRBJ2-2
CDR3 DNA: TGCAGTGCTGTTAAGACAGGGGTCCACACCGGGGAGCTGTTTTTT
CDR3 protein: CSAVKTGVHTGELFF

V gene: TRBV27
D gene: .
clone size: .
J gene: TRBJ2-3
CDR3 DNA: TGTGCCAGCAGCCATGCCCCCGCAGATACGCAGTATTTT
CDR3 protein: CASSHAPADTQYF

V gene: TRBV29-1
D gene: .
clone size: few
J gene: TRBJ2-1
CDR3 DNA: TGCAGCGTCGGGGACCGCCGGGAGCAGTTCTTC
CDR3 protein: CSVGDRREQFF

V gene: TRBV3-1
D gene: .
clone size: many
J gene: TRBJ1-1
CDR3 DNA: TGTGCCAGCAGCCAAGAGGCTAGGAACACTGAAGCTTTCTTT
CDR3 protein: CASSQEARNTEAFF

V gene: TRBV7-2
D gene: .
clone size: .
J gene: TRBJ1-2
CDR3 DNA: TGTGCCAGCAGGCCCACAAGGACCAACTATGGCTACACCTTC
CDR3 protein: CASRPTRTNYGYTF

V gene: TRBV4-2
D gene: TRBD2
clone size: .
J gene: TRBJ2-3
CDR3 DNA: TGTGCCAGCAGCCAAGTTTTTAGCGGGGGGATCAGCACAGATACGCAGTATTTT
CDR3 protein: CASSQVFSGGISTDTQYF

V gene: TRBV14
D gene: .
clone size: few
J gene: TRBJ2-3
CDR3 DNA: TGTGCCAGCAGCCAAGAGCAGAGAACGCAGTATTTT
CDR3 protein: CASSQEQRTQYF

V gene: TRBV5-1
D gene: TRBD1
clone size: few
J gene: TRBJ2-3
CDR3 DNA: TGCGCCAGCAGCTTGGGACAGGGTAGAGGCACAGATACGCAGTATTTT
CDR3 protein: CASSLGQGRGTDTQYF

V gene: TRBV3-1
D gene: .
clone size: once
J gene: TRBJ2-7
CDR3 DNA: TGTGCCAGCAGGGGGGGGGCAGGGGTGTCCGGCGAGCAGTACTTC
CDR3 protein: CASRGGAGVSGEQYF

V gene: TRBV13
D gene: .
clone size: .
J gene: TRBJ2-7
CDR3 DNA: TGTGCCAGCAGCTTAACAGCCACCTACGAGCAGTACTTC
CDR3 protein: CASSLTATYEQYF

V gene: TRBV5-1
D gene: TRBD2
clone size: .
J gene: TRBJ2-1
CDR3 DNA: TGCGCCAGCAGCACGGGACTAGGGGGAGGCAATGAGCAGTTCTTC
CDR3 protein: CASSTGLGGGNEQFF

V gene: TRBV7-3
D gene: .
clone size: many
J gene: TRBJ2-1
CDR3 DNA: TGTGCCAGCAGCTTATTTTACGGGGGTTATGAGCAGTTCTTC
CDR3 protein: CASSLFYGGYEQFF

V gene: TRBV29-1
D gene: TRBD1
clone size: few
J gene: TRBJ2-7
CDR3 DNA: TGCAGCGTCGCCGGGACAGGGTCGAGAGGTTCGTACGAGCAGTACTTC
CDR3 protein: CSVAGTGSRGSYEQYF

V gene: TRBV20-1
D gene: TRBD2
clone size: .
J gene: TRBJ2-5
CDR3 DNA: TGCAGTGCTCACCACGAGCGGGGACAGTACTTC
CDR3 protein: CSAHHERGQYF

V gene: TRBV12-3/TRBV12-4
D gene: .
clone size: .
J gene: TRBJ2-3
CDR3 DNA: TGTGCCAGCACCCCCGGGGAAGATACGCAGTATTTT
CDR3 protein: CASTPGEDTQYF

V gene: TRBV20-1
D gene: .
clone size: many
J gene: TRBJ1-2
CDR3 DNA: TGCAGTGCTAGTGAAGGGGCCAACTATGGCTACACCTTC
CDR3 protein: CSASEGANYGYTF

V gene: TRBV6-5
D gene: .
clone size: many
J gene: TRBJ1-1
CDR3 DNA: TGTGCCAGCAGTTCCGCCAGGGCTGAAGCTTTCTTT
CDR3 protein: CASSSARAEAFF

V gene: TRBV20-1
D gene: TRBD2
clone size: few
J gene: TRBJ2-1
CDR3 DNA: TGCAGTGCTATGGGACTAGCCTCCTACAATGAGCAGTTCTTC
CDR3 protein: CSAMGLASYNEQFF

V gene: TRBV25-1
D gene: TRBD1
clone size: many
J gene: TRBJ1-5
CDR3 DNA: TGTGCCAGCAGTGGCGAGGGACAGGGGAATCAGCCCCAGCATTTT
CDR3 protein: CASSGEGQGNQPQHF

V gene: TRBV12-3/TRBV12-4
D gene: TRBD2
clone size: many
J gene: TRBJ2-1
CDR3 DNA: TGTGCCACAAAGGGGACTAGCGGGAGTCCGGATGAGCAGTTCTTC
CDR3 protein: CATKGTSGSPDEQFF

V gene: TRBV5-5
D gene: .
clone size: few
J gene: TRBJ1-1
CDR3 DNA: TGTGCCAGCTGCTTCCAGGGAAGAGCTTTCTTT
CDR3 protein: CASCFQGRAFF

V gene: TRBV7-8
D gene: .
clone size: .
J gene: TRBJ2-2
CDR3 DNA: TGTGCCAGCAGCTTAGGACTTCGGGGGCCGAACACCGGGGAGCTGTTTTTT
CDR3 protein: CASSLGLRGPNTGELFF

V gene: TRBV2
D gene: .
clone size: many
J gene: TRBJ2-5
CDR3 DNA: TGTGCCAGCTTGACAGTTCAAGAGACCCAGTACTTC
CDR3 protein: CASLTVQETQYF

V gene: TRBV12-3/TRBV12-4
D gene: TRBD1
clone size: .
J gene: TRBJ1-2
CDR3 DNA: TGTGCCAGCAGATCCGGGACAGAAGACCATCACACCTTC
CDR3 protein: CASRSGTEDHHTF

V gene: TRBV7-9
D gene: .
clone size: many
J gene: TRBJ1-1
CDR3 DNA: TGTGCCAGCAGCTTTAACAGGGCCCCGGGCACTGAAGCTTTCTTT
CDR3 protein: CASSFNRAPGTEAFF

V gene: TRBV3-1
D gene: .
clone size: few
J gene: TRBJ1-1
CDR3 DNA: TGTGCCAGCAGCCAAGGGAGCACTGAAGCTTTCTTT
CDR3 protein: CASSQGSTEAFF

V gene: TRBV5-1
D gene: .
clone size: .
J gene: TRBJ2-2
CDR3 DNA: TGCGCCAGCAGCCCGCAACAATTGGTCACCGGGGAGCTGTTTTTT
CDR3 protein: CASSPQQLVTGELFF

V gene: TRBV5-5
D gene: TRBD1
clone size: few
J gene: TRBJ2-3
CDR3 DNA: TGTGCCAGCAGCTTTATGGGACAGGTAGCCGATACGCAGTATTTT
CDR3 protein: CASSFMGQVADTQYF

V gene: TRBV6-2/TRBV6-3
D gene: .
clone size: .
J gene: TRBJ2-7
CDR3 DNA: TGTGCCAGCAGTTACCTTAGGAAAGAGCAGTACTTC
CDR3 protein: CASSYLRKEQYF

V gene: TRBV10-3
D gene: .
clone size: many
J gene: TRBJ2-7
CDR3 DNA: TGTGCCATCAGTGAGCCTTGGCGAAGGAGCTCCTACGAGCAGTACTTC
CDR3 protein: CAISEPWRRSSYEQYF

V gene: TRBV3-1
D gene: .
clone size: few
J gene: TRBJ1-4
CDR3 DNA: TGTGCCAGCAGCCAAGAAAATGGAAAACTGTTTTTT
CDR3 protein: CASSQENGKLFF

V gene: TRBV4-3
D gene: .
clone size: .
J gene: TRBJ2-1
CDR3 DNA: TGCGCCAGCAGCCAAGCTGTGGGGGGGCTCTATGAGCAGTTCTTC
CDR3 protein: CASSQAVGGLYEQFF

V gene: TRBV5-1
D gene: .
clone size: many
J gene: TRBJ2-4
CDR3 DNA: TGCGCCAGCAAAACCAACAACGGAAACATTCAGTACTTC
CDR3 protein: CASKTNNGNIQYF

V gene: TRBV20-1
D gene: .
clone size: many
J gene: TRBJ2-5
CDR3 DNA: TGCAGTGCTAGAGATGGGGAACAGATTCAAGAGACCCAGTACTTC
CDR3 protein: CSARDGEQIQETQYF

V gene: TRBV20-1
D gene: .
clone size: .
J gene: TRBJ1-1
CDR3 DNA: TGCAGTGCTAGAGTCCGGGAGGCTGAAGCTTTCTTT
CDR3 protein: CSARVREAEAFF

V gene: TRBV12-3/TRBV12-4
D gene: .
clone size: .
J gene: TRBJ1-1
CDR3 DNA: TGTGCCAGCAAAGAGAGCAACACTGAAGCTTTCTTT
CDR3 protein: CASKESNTEAFF

V gene: TRBV2
D gene: TRBD1
clone size: many
J gene: TRBJ2-3
CDR3 DNA: TGTGCCAGCAGAGGACAGGGAACAGATACGCAGTATTTT
CDR3 protein: CASRGQGTDTQYF